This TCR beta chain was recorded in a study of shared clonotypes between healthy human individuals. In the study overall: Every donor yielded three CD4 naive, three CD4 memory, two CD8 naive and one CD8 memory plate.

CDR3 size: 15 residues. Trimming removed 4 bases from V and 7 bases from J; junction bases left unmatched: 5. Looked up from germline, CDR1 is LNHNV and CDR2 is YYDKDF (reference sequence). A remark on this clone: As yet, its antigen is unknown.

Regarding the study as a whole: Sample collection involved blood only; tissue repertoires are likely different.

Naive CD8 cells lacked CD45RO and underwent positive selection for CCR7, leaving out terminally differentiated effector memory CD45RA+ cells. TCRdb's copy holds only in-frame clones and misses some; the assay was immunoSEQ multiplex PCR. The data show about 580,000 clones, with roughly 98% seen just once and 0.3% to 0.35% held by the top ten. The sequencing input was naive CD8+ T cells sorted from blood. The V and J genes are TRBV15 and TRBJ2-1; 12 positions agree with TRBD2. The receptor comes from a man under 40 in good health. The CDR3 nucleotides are TGTGCCACCAGCACTAGCGGGAGGGCTTGGAATGAGCAGTTCTTC. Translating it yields CATSTSGRAWNEQFF.